What follows are 26 T cell receptor beta chains derived from one specimen sequenced in a study of blood T cell repertoires in COVID-19. Sequencing used immunoSEQ multiplex PCR; TCRdb keeps in-frame clones, though not all of them. The repertoire has about 500,000 clones, 89% of them found once; the top ten carry roughly 0.92%. The sequencing input was peripheral blood. The receptors shown here come from a man between 18 and 35 years old with COVID-19, enrolled during active disease.

V and J are TRBV5-6 and TRBJ2-2, with 7 positions matching TRBD1. The CDR3 spans 16 residues. CDR1 SGHDT and CDR2 YYEEEE come from the germline V gene. The V and J ends lost 3 bases and 5 bases, in that order; junction bases with no gene match: 10. The DNA for the CDR3 is TGTGCCAGCAGCTCCCCCAGGGGGAGAGGGACCGGGGAGCTGTTTTTT. Residues: CASSSPRGRGTGELFF.

V usage is TRBV7-2 and J usage is TRBJ1-5, with D perhaps matching TRBD1 (6 bases). Germline-derived CDR1 and CDR2 are SGHTA and FQGNSA. Trimming cost V 5 bases and J 7 bases, with 21 bases left between them. CDR3 length: 16 residues. Written as DNA, the CDR3 is TGTGCCAGCAGCAAACTATACAGGGCGTCAGGGCAGCCCCAGCATTTT. Its translation: CASSKLYRASGQPQHF.

This clone was counted a few times. The chain is built from TRBV2 and TRBJ1-1, with a possible D match to TRBD1 (6 bases). Trimming cost V 6 bases and J 6 bases, with 14 bases left between them. The CDR3 is made up of 13 amino acids. The germline V gene has CDR1 SNHLY and CDR2 FYNNEI. For the CDR3, the DNA is TGTGCCAGCAGGCAGAGGGGGTTCTCTGAAGCTTTCTTT. Protein: CASRQRGFSEAFF.

The chain combines TRBV5-4 with TRBJ1-2; 7 nucleotides line up with TRBD1. CDR1 is SGHNT and CDR2 is YYREEE in the germline V gene (reference sequence). V shed 0 bases and J 3 bases; nucleotides not matched to a gene: 2. CDR3 length: 14 amino acids. This CDR3 is CASSLDRGHYGYTF. The CDR3 bases are TGTGCCAGCAGCTTGGACAGGGGTCACTATGGCTACACCTTC. The full variable domain, rest sourced from reference TRBV5-4 and TRBJ1-2, is ETGVTQSPTHLIKTRGQQVTLRCSSQSGHNTVSWYQQALGQGPQFIFQYYREEENGRGNFPPRFSGLQFPNYSSELNVNALELDDSALYLCASSLDRGHYGYTFGSGTRLTVV.

V usage is TRBV21-1 and J usage is TRBJ1-2. TRBV21-1 is noted as a pseudogene. CDR3 length equals 12 residues. CDR3 coding DNA: TGTGCCAGCAGCACCAAGACTTTTGGCTACACCTTC. It codes for CASSTKTFGYTF.

Only a few counts were recorded for this clone. The rearrangement links TRBV6-5 to TRBJ1-1; D is undetermined. Per the germline V gene, CDR1 is MNHEY and CDR2 is SVGAGI. The V gene lost 7 bases and the J gene lost 7 bases, with 13 bases spanning the gap. The CDR3 consists of 12 residues. The CDR3: CASTLGRVEAFF. The CDR3 region has the DNA TGTGCCAGCACCCTAGGGCGGGTTGAAGCTTTCTTT.

The chain carries TRBV19 and TRBJ1-5, with unresolved D. Between the trimmed V and J ends, which lost 3 bases and 7 bases, there was a span of 16 bases. CDR1 is LNHDA and CDR2 is SQIVND in the germline V gene (reference sequence). The CDR3 is 15 amino acids. The chain's CDR3 is CASSISQDVRQPQHF. In DNA, the CDR3 is TGTGCCAGTAGTATTAGTCAGGATGTGAGACAGCCCCAGCATTTT.

The V call is TRBV15, the J call TRBJ1-1; D unclear. Trimming left V 0 bases short and J 3 bases short, with 14 bases between. CDR3 size: 16 residues. Germline-derived CDR1 and CDR2 are LNHNV and YYDKDF (reference sequence). CDR3 loop: CATSRDSRAGDTEAFF. CDR3 nucleotides: TGTGCCACCAGCAGAGATTCGAGGGCTGGGGACACTGAAGCTTTCTTT.

The V and J genes are TRBV6-5 and TRBJ2-3; the match to TRBD1 covers 10 bases. The CDR3 covers 15 residues. Trimming took 6 bases from V and 6 from J; bases not matched to a gene: 9. Looked up from germline, CDR1 is MNHEY and CDR2 is SVGAGI. CDR3 sequence reads: CASRRQGAPHDTQYF. Written as DNA, the CDR3 is TGTGCCAGCAGAAGACAGGGGGCCCCCCACGATACGCAGTATTTT.

The chain joins TRBV19 to TRBJ1-3, with TRBD1 matching over 7 bases. Per the germline V gene, CDR1 is LNHDA and CDR2 is SQIVND (reference sequence). Germline trimming cut 5 bases from V and 0 bases from J; bases unmatched to any gene: 4. The CDR3 is made up of 15 amino acids. Here the CDR3 DNA reads TGTGCCAGTAGTCGGGACAGTACCTCTGGAAACACCATATATTTT. Translated: CASSRDSTSGNTIYF. Together with reference TRBV19 and TRBJ1-3, the CDR3 gives the full variable domain: DGGITQSPKYLFRKEGQNVTLSCEQNLNHDAMYWYRQDPGQGLRLIYYSQIVNDFQKGDIAEGYSVSREKKESFPLTVTSAQKNPTAFYLCASSRDSTSGNTIYFGEGSWLTVV.

This sequence joins TRBV19 and TRBJ2-7; 8 bases are shared with TRBD2. Germline CDR1 is LNHDA and CDR2 is SQIVND (reference sequence). The CDR3 is 14 residues long. Trimming removed 1 base from V and 4 bases from J; junction bases left unmatched: 3. The CDR3 reads CASSIAAGVYEQYF. The CDR3 DNA is TGTGCCAGTAGTATAGCAGCGGGAGTGTACGAGCAGTACTTC.

The gene calls are TRBV6-6 and TRBJ2-7; unclear D gene. V shed 5 bases and J shed 7 bases, with 12 bases lying between them. CDR1 is MNHNY and CDR2 is SVGAGI in the germline V gene (reference sequence). The CDR3 is made up of 12 amino acids. The CDR3 here is CASSRSDKEQYF. The CDR3 bases are TGTGCCAGCAGTAGATCAGACAAGGAGCAGTACTTC.

This clone occurred a few times. This chain links TRBV5-1 with TRBJ2-7, with unresolved D. Trimming took off 4 bases at V and 2 bases at J, with 10 bases between the two ends. The CDR3 sequence is 13 residues long. Looked up from germline, CDR1 is SGHRS and CDR2 is YFSETQ. The CDR3 protein is CASSLEPAYEQYF. The DNA of the CDR3 is TGCGCCAGCAGCCTAGAACCTGCCTACGAGCAGTACTTC.

This chain links TRBV5-1 with TRBJ2-7, with TRBD1 matching 7 bases. This CDR3 spans 13 amino acids. J gave up 5 bases and V 0 bases, and 2 bases lay outside the gene matches. CDR1 is SGHRS, CDR2 YFSETQ, per germline. The CDR3 reads CASSLADRDEQYF. The DNA for the CDR3 is TGCGCCAGCAGCTTGGCCGACAGGGACGAGCAGTACTTC.

This clone came up once. The rearrangement links TRBV3-1 (or the pseudogene TRBV3-2) to TRBJ2-1, with D possibly TRBD2 on 5 matching bases. The CDR3 spans 13 residues. In germline, CDR1 is LGHDT, CDR2 YNNKEL (reference sequence). V was shortened by 1 base and J by 9 bases, with 10 bases between the two germline ends. The CDR3 sequence: CASSQGGFGEQFF. The DNA of the CDR3 is TGTGCCAGCAGCCAAGGCGGGTTCGGTGAGCAGTTCTTC.

The gene calls are TRBV14 and TRBJ1-1; D remains unclear. The CDR3 sequence is 13 residues long. Between the trimmed V and J ends, which lost 0 bases and 6 bases, there was a span of 8 bases. Looked up from germline, CDR1 is SGHDN and CDR2 is FVKESK. DNA of the CDR3: TGTGCCAGCAGCCAAGAATACGGGGCTGAAGCTTTCTTT. The encoded protein is CASSQEYGAEAFF.

The gene calls are TRBV5-6 and TRBJ2-3, with D possibly TRBD2 on 6 matching bases. CDR1 is SGHDT and CDR2 is YYEEEE in the germline V gene. V dropped 1 base and J dropped 3 bases, with 9 bases sitting between them. This CDR3 has 14 amino acids. The CDR3 loop reads CASSLRGRTDTQYF. As DNA, the CDR3 is TGTGCCAGCAGCTTGCGAGGGAGGACAGATACGCAGTATTTT.

This clone came up a few times. The V gene is TRBV6-1, the J gene TRBJ1-2, with 7 nucleotides matching TRBD1. Germline trimming cut 2 bases from V and 4 bases from J; bases unmatched to any gene: 7. CDR1 is MNHNS, CDR2 SASEGT, per germline. The CDR3 is 15 amino acids. This chain's CDR3 is CASSEPGTALYGYTF. The CDR3 nucleotides read TGTGCCAGCAGTGAACCCGGGACAGCCCTCTATGGCTACACCTTC.

The V and J genes are TRBV27 and TRBJ1-3, with 7 bases lining up with TRBD1. The V segment lost 8 bases and the J segment 3 bases; nucleotides outside the gene matches: 7. The CDR3 is made up of 14 amino acids. CDR1 and CDR2 from the germline V gene are MNHEY and SMNVEV (reference sequence). This CDR3 is CASPRRDSGNTIYF. The DNA of the CDR3 is TGTGCCAGCCCACGGAGGGACAGTGGAAACACCATATATTTT.

This chain connects TRBV14 to TRBJ2-3, with 11 positions matching TRBD1. The CDR3 consists of 15 residues. CDR1 is SGHDN, CDR2 FVKESK, per germline. V was clipped by 1 base and J by 4 bases; unmatched bases: 1. The CDR3 sequence is CASSQAGQGADTQYF. The CDR3 DNA follows: TGTGCCAGCAGCCAAGCGGGACAGGGGGCAGATACGCAGTATTTT.

This chain uses TRBV27 with TRBJ2-2; TRBD2 matches at 10 bases. V lost 0 bases to trimming and J lost 4 bases; unmatched junction nucleotides: 5. The CDR3 contains 17 residues. The germline CDR1 and CDR2 sequences are MNHEY and SMNVEV (reference sequence). The CDR3 DNA reads as TGTGCCAGCAGTTTATCAATCCTAGCGGGAGCCACCGGGGAGCTGTTTTTT. Translation gives CASSLSILAGATGELFF.

The chain combines TRBV5-4 with TRBJ2-7; TRBD1 matches at 9 bases. The CDR3 has 15 residues. Germline CDR1 and CDR2: SGHNT and YYREEE (reference sequence). V trimming: 4 bases; J trimming: 2 bases; junction bases outside the gene matches: 7. This chain's CDR3 is CASSTTGTGPYEQYF. Here the CDR3 DNA reads TGTGCCAGCAGCACAACCGGGACAGGGCCCTACGAGCAGTACTTC.

The chain combines TRBV28 with TRBJ2-7, with D possibly being TRBD2 (6 bases). Germline V lookup: CDR1 MDHEN, CDR2 SYDVKM. The CDR3 is made up of 15 amino acids. Trimming removed 6 bases at V and 0 bases at J, with 15 bases between. CDR3 sequence reads: CASRSAGGNSYEQYF. CDR3 coding DNA: TGTGCCAGCAGGTCAGCGGGTGGGAACTCCTACGAGCAGTACTTC.

The chain employs TRBV2 and TRBJ1-1; D gene ambiguous. This CDR3 contains 13 residues. Germline CDR1 reads SNHLY; CDR2 reads FYNNEI. With 7 bases removed from V and 6 bases from J, the gap between germline ends came to 15 bases. CDR3 amino acids: CASTRLLGAEAFF. The CDR3 bases are TGTGCCAGCACCCGGCTTCTGGGCGCTGAAGCTTTCTTT.

V gene TRBV18 combines with J gene TRBJ2-1; 12 bases fit TRBD2. V lost 4 bases, J lost 1 base, and 8 bases stayed unmatched. This CDR3 comprises 18 residues. Germline assignment: CDR1 KGHSH and CDR2 LQKENI. The CDR3 sequence: CASSQATSGSGSYNEQFF. The CDR3 DNA sequence: TGTGCCAGCTCACAGGCGACTAGCGGGAGCGGGTCCTACAATGAGCAGTTCTTC.

This clone was recorded once. The chain links TRBV12-3 or TRBV12-4 to TRBJ2-2, with unresolved D. The CDR3 runs to 11 residues. Trimming took 7 bases from V and 7 from J, leaving 7 bases between them. The CDR3 loop reads CASTRYGELFF. Here the CDR3 DNA reads TGTGCCAGCACCAGATACGGGGAGCTGTTTTTT.